A selection of T cell receptor beta chains follows, all from one sample in a study of response to subunit inactivated influenza vaccine. TCRdb ran MiXCR on the RT-PCR reads and lists one entry per CDR3 protein. Of roughly 760,000 distinct CDR3 sequences listed, 20% to 25% are singletons. Specimen: PBMCs from blood, collected 4 to 6 days after vaccination. These receptors were obtained from a man in his forties or fifties who received an inactivated influenza vaccine. CDR3s include the opening cysteine and the closing phenylalanine or tryptophan. A D gene is named only where the DNA matches it firmly. The size entry is marked missing in some rows and otherwise reads once, few, many or a size class.

J gene: TRBJ2-6
clone size: .
V gene: TRBV6-5
D gene: .
CDR3 protein: CASSYSGPEVLTF
CDR3 DNA: TGTGCCAGCAGTTACTCGGGTCCTGAGGTCCTGACTTTC

J gene: TRBJ1-2
clone size: .
V gene: TRBV12-3/TRBV12-4
D gene: .
CDR3 protein: CASSQSLMANYGYTF
CDR3 DNA: TGTGCCAGCAGCCAGTCACTAATGGCTAACTATGGCTACACCTTC

J gene: TRBJ2-1
clone size: .
V gene: TRBV5-1
D gene: .
CDR3 protein: CASSLPALGYNEQFF
CDR3 DNA: TGCGCCAGCAGCTTGCCAGCGCTCGGGTACAATGAGCAGTTCTTC

J gene: TRBJ2-7
clone size: few
V gene: TRBV7-2
D gene: .
CDR3 protein: CASSRREGAYEQYF
CDR3 DNA: TGTGCCAGCAGCCGTCGAGAGGGTGCCTACGAGCAGTACTTC

J gene: TRBJ2-7
clone size: .
V gene: TRBV2
D gene: TRBD2
CDR3 protein: CASSPRTSGMYEQYF
CDR3 DNA: TGTGCCAGCAGCCCGAGGACTAGCGGGATGTACGAGCAGTACTTC

J gene: TRBJ2-2
clone size: .
V gene: TRBV27
D gene: .
CDR3 protein: CASSLLGGRTGELFF
CDR3 DNA: TGTGCCAGCAGTTTATTGGGGGGACGGACCGGGGAGCTGTTTTTT

J gene: TRBJ2-7
clone size: .
V gene: TRBV7-6
D gene: .
CDR3 protein: CASSLEAGSTYEQYF
CDR3 DNA: TGTGCCAGCAGCTTAGAGGCAGGGTCGACCTACGAGCAGTACTTC

J gene: TRBJ2-7
clone size: .
V gene: TRBV4-3
D gene: .
CDR3 protein: CASSRVVHEQYF
CDR3 DNA: TGCGCCAGCAGCCGTGTGGTCCACGAGCAGTACTTC

J gene: TRBJ2-7
clone size: .
V gene: TRBV7-9
D gene: TRBD2
CDR3 protein: CASSLPGDSGGYEQYF
CDR3 DNA: TGTGCCAGCAGCTTACCCGGCGATAGCGGGGGATACGAGCAGTACTTC

J gene: TRBJ2-1
clone size: .
V gene: TRBV7-9
D gene: TRBD1
CDR3 protein: CASSPRTGRREQFF
CDR3 DNA: TGTGCCAGCAGCCCAAGGACAGGGCGTAGGGAGCAGTTCTTC

J gene: TRBJ1-6
clone size: few
V gene: TRBV5-1
D gene: .
CDR3 protein: CASSAKLRDPNSPLHF
CDR3 DNA: TGCGCCAGCAGCGCGAAACTCAGGGACCCCAATTCACCCCTCCACTTT

J gene: TRBJ2-7
clone size: few
V gene: TRBV20-1
D gene: TRBD1
CDR3 protein: CSAGQGTSSYEQYF
CDR3 DNA: TGCAGTGCGGGACAGGGGACGAGCTCCTACGAGCAGTACTTC

J gene: TRBJ2-1
clone size: .
V gene: TRBV7-6
D gene: TRBD1
CDR3 protein: CASSGLDRVSYNEQFF
CDR3 DNA: TGTGCCAGCAGCGGGTTGGACAGGGTCTCCTACAATGAGCAGTTCTTC

J gene: TRBJ1-4
clone size: few
V gene: TRBV27
D gene: .
CDR3 protein: CASKLRANRGPNEKLFF
CDR3 DNA: TGTGCCAGCAAGCTCCGGGCCAACCGGGGCCCTAATGAAAAACTGTTTTTT

J gene: TRBJ2-7
clone size: .
V gene: TRBV12-3/TRBV12-4
D gene: .
CDR3 protein: CASSPGHNSYEQYF
CDR3 DNA: TGTGCCAGCAGCCCCGGACACAACTCCTACGAGCAGTACTTC

J gene: TRBJ2-7
clone size: few
V gene: TRBV6-4
D gene: .
CDR3 protein: CASSEQGWSYEQYF
CDR3 DNA: TGTGCCAGCAGTGAGCAGGGTTGGTCCTACGAGCAGTACTTC

J gene: TRBJ1-5
clone size: .
V gene: TRBV20-1
D gene: .
CDR3 protein: CSAAIGQISNQPQHF
CDR3 DNA: TGCAGTGCTGCCATTGGACAGATTAGCAATCAGCCCCAGCATTTT

J gene: TRBJ1-5
clone size: .
V gene: TRBV4-2
D gene: TRBD1
CDR3 protein: CASSNRDRDQPQHF
CDR3 DNA: TGTGCCAGCAGCAACCGGGACAGAGATCAGCCCCAGCATTTT

J gene: TRBJ1-2
clone size: few
V gene: TRBV5-1
D gene: TRBD1
CDR3 protein: CASSTGPGTGGHYGYTF
CDR3 DNA: TGCGCCAGCAGCACCGGACCCGGGACAGGGGGCCACTATGGCTACACCTTC